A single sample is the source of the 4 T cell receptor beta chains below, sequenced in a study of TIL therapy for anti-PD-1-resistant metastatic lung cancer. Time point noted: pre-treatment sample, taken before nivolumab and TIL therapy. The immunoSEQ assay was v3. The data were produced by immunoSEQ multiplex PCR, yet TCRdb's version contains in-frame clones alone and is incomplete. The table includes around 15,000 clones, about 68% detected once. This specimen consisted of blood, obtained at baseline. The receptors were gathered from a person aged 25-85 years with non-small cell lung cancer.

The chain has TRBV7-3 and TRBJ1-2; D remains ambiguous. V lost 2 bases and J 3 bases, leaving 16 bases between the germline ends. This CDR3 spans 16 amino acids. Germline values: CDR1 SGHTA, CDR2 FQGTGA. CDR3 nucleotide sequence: TGTGCCAGCAGCTTATCATATCCCCCTGGGGACTATGGCTACACCTTC. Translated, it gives CASSLSYPPGDYGYTF.

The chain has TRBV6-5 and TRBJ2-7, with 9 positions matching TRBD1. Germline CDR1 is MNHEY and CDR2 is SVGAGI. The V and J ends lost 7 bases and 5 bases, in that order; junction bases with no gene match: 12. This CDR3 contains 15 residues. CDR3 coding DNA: TGTGCCAGCAAAAAAACCAGGGACAGGGAGCACGAGCAGTACTTC. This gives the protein CASKKTRDREHEQYF.

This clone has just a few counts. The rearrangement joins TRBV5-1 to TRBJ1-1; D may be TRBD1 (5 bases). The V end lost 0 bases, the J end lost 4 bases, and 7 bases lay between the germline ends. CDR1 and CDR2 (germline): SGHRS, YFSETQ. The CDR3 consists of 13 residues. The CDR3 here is CASSLGQITEAFF. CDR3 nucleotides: TGCGCCAGCAGCTTGGGACAGATCACTGAAGCTTTCTTT.

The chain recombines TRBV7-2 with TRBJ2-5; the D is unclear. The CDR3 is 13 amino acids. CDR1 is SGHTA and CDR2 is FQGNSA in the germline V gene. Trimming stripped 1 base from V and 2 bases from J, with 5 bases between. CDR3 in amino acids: CASSLGEQETQYF. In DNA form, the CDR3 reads TGTGCCAGCAGCTTAGGGGAACAAGAGACCCAGTACTTC.